The 13 T cell receptor beta chains below all came from one sample that was sequenced in a study of radiation and T cells in renal cell carcinoma. Specified time point: blood 2 weeks post-SBRT. The treatment here: 15 Gy SBRT to primary tumor, nephrectomy 4 weeks later. The method was immunoSEQ multiplex PCR; TCRdb's version includes in-frame clones alone and lacks a portion of them. This sample carries 120,000 or so clones, more than 80% of them seen once, and the ten largest clones take 1.5% to 2%. The sequenced sample was blood, obtained from a patient whose treatment included radiotherapy and nephrectomy. The origin of the receptors is a woman aged 55-69 years with renal cell carcinoma.

The genes are TRBV28 and TRBJ2-3; 7 bases are shared with TRBD1. CDR1 is MDHEN and CDR2 is SYDVKM in the germline V gene. The CDR3 has 15 amino acids. V lost 2 bases to trimming and J lost 4 bases; unmatched junction nucleotides: 6. The CDR3 DNA reads as TGTGCCAGCAGTTTAGAGACAGGGATGCCAGATACGCAGTATTTT. It encodes CASSLETGMPDTQYF.

V gene TRBV6-1 combines with J gene TRBJ1-2; maybe TRBD1 (5 bases). The V gene lost 7 bases and the J gene lost 8 bases, with 17 bases spanning the gap. The CDR3 totals 13 residues. Germline V gene data show CDR1 as MNHNS and CDR2 as SASEGT. The CDR3 loop reads CASIDSRPGGYTF. The CDR3 DNA is TGTGCCAGCATCGACAGTCGCCCAGGGGGCTACACCTTC.

This chain joins TRBV19 and TRBJ2-3; D might be TRBD2 (6 bases). V was cut by 7 bases and J by 5 bases, with 16 bases left in between. This CDR3 spans 14 amino acids. Germline values: CDR1 LNHDA, CDR2 SQIVND (reference sequence). CDR3 nucleotide sequence: TGTGCCAGTACGGCAGGAGGGCCTATAGATACGCAGTATTTT. As protein: CASTAGGPIDTQYF. The variable domain in full, completed from reference TRBV19 and TRBJ2-3, reads DGGITQSPKYLFRKEGQNVTLSCEQNLNHDAMYWYRQDPGQGLRLIYYSQIVNDFQKGDIAEGYSVSREKKESFPLTVTSAQKNPTAFYLCASTAGGPIDTQYFGPGTRLTVL.

V and J are TRBV13 and TRBJ2-1, with TRBD1 identical over 9 bases. In germline, CDR1 is PRHDT, CDR2 FYEKMQ (reference sequence). V lost 2 bases, J lost 2 bases, and 1 base stayed unmatched. This CDR3 is built from 15 residues. This CDR3 is CASSLRDRAYNEQFF. Written as DNA, the CDR3 is TGTGCCAGCAGCTTAAGGGACAGGGCCTACAATGAGCAGTTCTTC.

The rearrangement uses TRBV6-5 and TRBJ1-5; D unresolved. The V end was cut by 0 bases, the J end by 2 bases, with 8 bases between. CDR1 MNHEY and CDR2 SVGAGI come from the germline V gene. The CDR3 covers 15 residues. In nucleotides, the CDR3 is TGTGCCAGCAGTTACTCTGCGGGAGGCAATCAGCCCCAGCATTTT. Translated, it gives CASSYSAGGNQPQHF.

The rearrangement links TRBV19 to TRBJ2-3; D unclear. The germline CDR1 and CDR2 sequences are LNHDA and SQIVND (reference sequence). This CDR3 contains 14 residues. Trimming left V 3 bases short and J 3 bases short, with 10 bases between. The chain's CDR3 is CASSMKAVTDTQYF. DNA of the CDR3: TGTGCCAGTAGTATGAAGGCGGTAACAGATACGCAGTATTTT.

The gene calls are TRBV7-9 and TRBJ1-1; D uncertain. CDR1 is SEHNR and CDR2 is FQNEAQ in the germline V gene (reference sequence). CDR3 length: 13 residues. V was clipped by 2 bases and J by 11 bases, with 15 bases between them. The CDR3, as DNA: TGTGCCAGCAGCTTAAACCTCCCTTCCTCCGCTTTCTTT. Its protein product is CASSLNLPSSAFF.

This rearrangement joins TRBV27 to TRBJ2-2; 11 bases agree with TRBD2. Unmatched junction bases numbered 8, after V lost 8 bases and J lost 6 bases. This CDR3 contains 15 residues. In germline, CDR1 is MNHEY, CDR2 SMNVEV (reference sequence). The CDR3 bases are TGTGCCAGCTCCCCTAGCGGGAGGATGCCCGGGGAGCTGTTTTTT. Translation gives CASSPSGRMPGELFF.

This clone was found once. CDR3 sequence reads: CASSQDGGMDRGLRPDGYTF. The CDR3 nucleotides read TGCGCCAGCAGCCAAGATGGGGGGATGGACAGGGGGCTAAGGCCCGACGGCTACACCTTC. The chain is built from TRBV4-1 and TRBJ1-2; 11 positions match TRBD1. Germline V gene sequence: CDR1 MGHRA, CDR2 YSYEKL. The CDR3 loop spans 20 amino acids. V was clipped by 0 bases and J by 8 bases; unmatched bases: 20.

The rearrangement joins TRBV7-9 to TRBJ1-1, with 7 bases fitting TRBD1. Unmatched junction bases numbered 8, after V lost 5 bases and J lost 5 bases. CDR1 is SEHNR, CDR2 FQNEAQ, per germline (reference sequence). This CDR3 has 14 amino acids. CDR3 sequence reads: CASSPDRDVTEAFF. DNA of the CDR3: TGTGCCAGCAGCCCCGACAGGGATGTTACTGAAGCTTTCTTT.

The CDR3 spells CAWSKGERVADTGELFF. Written as DNA, the CDR3 is TGTGCCTGGAGTAAGGGTGAACGGGTGGCGGACACCGGGGAGCTGTTTTTT. V is TRBV30 and J is TRBJ2-2; no definite D call. The germline CDR1 and CDR2 sequences are GTSNPN and SVGIG (reference sequence). The CDR3 covers 17 residues. The V end was cut by 2 bases, the J end by 3 bases, with 19 bases between.

The chain combines TRBV5-4 with TRBJ1-5; 8 bases are a match to TRBD1. V shed 4 bases and J 5 bases; nucleotides not matched to a gene: 5. The CDR3 is 14 residues long. CDR1 and CDR2 from the germline V gene are SGHNT and YYREEE (reference sequence). CDR3 sequence (DNA): TGTGCCAGCAGCCTTGGGACAGGAGATCAGCCCCAGCATTTT. Its translation is CASSLGTGDQPQHF. The full variable domain, in which reference TRBV5-4 and TRBJ1-5 provide the parts outside the CDR3, is ETGVTQSPTHLIKTRGQQVTLRCSSQSGHNTVSWYQQALGQGPQFIFQYYREEENGRGNFPPRFSGLQFPNYSSELNVNALELDDSALYLCASSLGTGDQPQHFGDGTRLSIL.

The J gene is TRBJ2-7, the V gene TRBV9; D remains ambiguous. CDR3 size: 16 residues. Germline values: CDR1 SGDLS, CDR2 YYNGEE. V was shortened by 0 bases and J by 0 bases, with 13 bases between the two germline ends. This chain's CDR3 is CASSVAPDLHSYEQYF. CDR3 sequence (DNA): TGTGCCAGCAGCGTAGCTCCAGACTTACACTCCTACGAGCAGTACTTC.